The subject of this entry is one TCR beta chain. Its antigen is as yet unknown. This record belongs to a study of blood T cells in healthy people across ages. This CDR3 has 15 residues. CDR1 is KGHSH, CDR2 LQKENI, per germline. The V gene end was trimmed by 3 bases and the J gene end by 6 bases; junction bases not matched to a gene: 9. Primed by a sample-barcoded 5' primer and a J-beta primer mix, a second PCR proceeded for 7 to 11 cycles. One entry per CDR3 protein, called by TCRdb with MiXCR from the 5' RACE reads. The sample records around 990,000 distinct CDR3 sequences, 20% to 25% being singletons. Study outcomes and limitations: Possibly, changes in expanded clonotypes were confounded because donor CMV status was unknown.

These sequences were also reported in another study, on T cells of mothers and their children.

The TCR sequence derives from a girl aged 2 to 10 in good health. Specimen: blood. This sequence joins TRBV18 and TRBJ2-7; TRBD1 aligns across 9 bases. CDR3 sequence reads: CASSPSGTGISEQYF. The DNA of the CDR3 is TGTGCCAGCTCACCCTCAGGGACAGGGATAAGCGAGCAGTACTTC.